The sequence of this T cell receptor (beta chain) was determined in a study of OX40 agonist ivuxolimab in advanced cancers. TCRdb keeps only in-frame clones here, not all; method: immunoSEQ multiplex PCR. The sample comprises some 80,000 clones, more than 80% of which are singletons, and roughly 4.9% rests with the top ten. Trimming removed 0 bases from V and 9 bases from J, with 13 bases in between. The CDR3 consists of 13 residues. Germline V gene data show CDR1 as SGHRS and CDR2 as YFSETQ. As concerns this clone: Its antigen is not known.

General observations from the study: Averaging showed that CD8+ T cells had more expanded clones than CD4+ did.

The chain combines TRBV5-1 with TRBJ2-7; perhaps TRBD1 as D (6 bases). The sample in question was CD4+ or CD8+ T cells sorted from blood, obtained in a trial of the OX40 agonist ivuxolimab. This receptor was obtained from an adult with an advanced solid tumor such as melanoma, head and neck, liver or kidney cancer. The CDR3 region is CASSLEQGSGQYF. As DNA, the CDR3 is TGCGCCAGCAGCTTGGAACAGGGCTCGGGGCAGTACTTC. Full variable domain (rest looked up from reference TRBV5-1 and TRBJ2-7): KAGVTQTPRYLIKTRGQQVTLSCSPISGHRSVSWYQQTPGQGLQFLFEYFSETQRNKGNFPGRFSGRQFSNSRSEMNVSTLELGDSALYLCASSLEQGSGQYFGPGTRLTVT.